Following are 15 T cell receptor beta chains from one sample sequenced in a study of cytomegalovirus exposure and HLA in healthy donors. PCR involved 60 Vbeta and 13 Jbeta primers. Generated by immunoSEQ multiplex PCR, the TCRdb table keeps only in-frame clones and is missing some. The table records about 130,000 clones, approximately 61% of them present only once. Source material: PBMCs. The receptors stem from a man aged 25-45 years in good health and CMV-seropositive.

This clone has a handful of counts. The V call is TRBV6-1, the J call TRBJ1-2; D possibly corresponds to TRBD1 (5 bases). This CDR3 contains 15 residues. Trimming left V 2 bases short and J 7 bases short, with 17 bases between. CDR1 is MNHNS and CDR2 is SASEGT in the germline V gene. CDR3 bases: TGTGCCAGCAGTGAAAGTGGGGGGTTCGGGGCTGGCTACACCTTC. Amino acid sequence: CASSESGGFGAGYTF.

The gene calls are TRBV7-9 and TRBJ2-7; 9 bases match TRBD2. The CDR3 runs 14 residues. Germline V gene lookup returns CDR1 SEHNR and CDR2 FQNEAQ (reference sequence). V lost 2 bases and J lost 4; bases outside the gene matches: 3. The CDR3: CASSLWTSAYEQYF. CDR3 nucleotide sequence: TGTGCCAGCAGCTTATGGACTAGCGCGTACGAGCAGTACTTC.

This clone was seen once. The CDR3 region has the DNA TGTGCCAGCAGAGCCGAACCTTACGAGCAGTACTTC. This gives the protein CASRAEPYEQYF. This sequence joins TRBV28 and TRBJ2-7; no firm D call. The CDR3 is made up of 12 amino acids. V was clipped by 6 bases and J by 4 bases, with 10 bases between them. Germline V gene data show CDR1 as MDHEN and CDR2 as SYDVKM.

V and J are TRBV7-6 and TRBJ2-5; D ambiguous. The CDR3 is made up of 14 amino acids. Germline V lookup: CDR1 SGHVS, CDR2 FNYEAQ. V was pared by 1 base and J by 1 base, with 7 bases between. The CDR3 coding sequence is TGTGCCAGCAGCTTAGATCCGTTCCAAGAGACCCAGTACTTC. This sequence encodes CASSLDPFQETQYF.

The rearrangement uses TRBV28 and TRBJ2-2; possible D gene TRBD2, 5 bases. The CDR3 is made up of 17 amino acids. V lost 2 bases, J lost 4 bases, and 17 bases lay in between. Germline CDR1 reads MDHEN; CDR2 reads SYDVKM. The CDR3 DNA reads TGTGCCAGCAGTTTACGGTCAGCCCGGGGTGGCACCGGGGAGCTGTTTTTT. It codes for CASSLRSARGGTGELFF.

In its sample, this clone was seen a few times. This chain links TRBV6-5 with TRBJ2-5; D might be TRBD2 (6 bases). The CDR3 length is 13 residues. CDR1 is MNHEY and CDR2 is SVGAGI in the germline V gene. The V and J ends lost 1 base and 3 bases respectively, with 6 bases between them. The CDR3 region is CASSYWGEETQYF. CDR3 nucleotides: TGTGCCAGCAGTTACTGGGGGGAAGAGACCCAGTACTTC.

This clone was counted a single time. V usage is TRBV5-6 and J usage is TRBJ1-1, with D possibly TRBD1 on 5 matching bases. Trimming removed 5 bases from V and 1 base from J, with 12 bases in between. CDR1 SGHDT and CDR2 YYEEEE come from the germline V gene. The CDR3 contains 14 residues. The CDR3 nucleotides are TGTGCCAGCAGTCAGGGCATCGGGAACACTGAAGCTTTCTTT. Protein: CASSQGIGNTEAFF.

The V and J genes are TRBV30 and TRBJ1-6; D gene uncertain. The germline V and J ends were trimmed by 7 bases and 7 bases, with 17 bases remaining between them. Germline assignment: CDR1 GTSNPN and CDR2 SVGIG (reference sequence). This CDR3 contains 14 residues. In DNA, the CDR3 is TGTGCCTCAGACCCGCTCAGCGAAAATTCACCCCTCCACTTT. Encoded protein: CASDPLSENSPLHF.

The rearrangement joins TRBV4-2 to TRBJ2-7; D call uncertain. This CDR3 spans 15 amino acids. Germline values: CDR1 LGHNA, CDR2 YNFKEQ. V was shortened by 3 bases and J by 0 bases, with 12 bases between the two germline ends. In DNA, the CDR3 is TGTGCCAGCAGCCAGAATGACAACCCCTCCTACGAGCAGTACTTC. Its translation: CASSQNDNPSYEQYF.

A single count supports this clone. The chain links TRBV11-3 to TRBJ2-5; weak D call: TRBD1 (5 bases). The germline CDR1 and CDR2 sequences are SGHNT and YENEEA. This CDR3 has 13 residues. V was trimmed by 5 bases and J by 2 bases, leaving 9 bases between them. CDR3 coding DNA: TGTGCCAGCAGCCGACAGAGACAAGAGACCCAGTACTTC. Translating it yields CASSRQRQETQYF.

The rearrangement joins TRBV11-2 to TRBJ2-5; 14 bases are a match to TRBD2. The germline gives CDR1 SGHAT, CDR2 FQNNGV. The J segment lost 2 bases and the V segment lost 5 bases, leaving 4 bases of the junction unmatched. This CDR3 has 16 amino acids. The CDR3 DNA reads TGTGCCAGCAGCCCCCGACTAGCGGGAGGGCAAGAGACCCAGTACTTC. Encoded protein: CASSPRLAGGQETQYF.

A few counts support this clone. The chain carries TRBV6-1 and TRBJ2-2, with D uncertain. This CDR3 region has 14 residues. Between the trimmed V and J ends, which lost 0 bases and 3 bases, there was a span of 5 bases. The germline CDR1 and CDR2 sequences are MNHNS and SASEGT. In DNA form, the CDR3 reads TGTGCCAGCAGTGAAGCTTCAGACACCGGGGAGCTGTTTTTT. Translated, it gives CASSEASDTGELFF.

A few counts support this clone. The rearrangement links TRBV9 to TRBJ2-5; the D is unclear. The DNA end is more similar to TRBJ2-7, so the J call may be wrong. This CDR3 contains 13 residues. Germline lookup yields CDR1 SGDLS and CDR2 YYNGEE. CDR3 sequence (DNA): TGTGCCAGCAGCCTCTCTAGTGGCTACGAGCAGTACTTC. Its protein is CASSLSSGYEQYF.

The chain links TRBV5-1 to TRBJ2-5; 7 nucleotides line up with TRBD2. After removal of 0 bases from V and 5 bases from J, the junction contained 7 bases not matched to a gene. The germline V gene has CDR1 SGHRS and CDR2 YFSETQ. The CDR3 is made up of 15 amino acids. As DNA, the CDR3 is TGCGCCAGCAGCTTGGCGGCGGGAGATGGGGAGACCCAGTACTTC. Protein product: CASSLAAGDGETQYF.

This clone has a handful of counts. CDR3 protein: CASSWRGTHTGELFF. CDR3 in DNA: TGTGCCAGTAGTTGGCGCGGGACCCACACCGGGGAGCTGTTTTTT. The V call is TRBV19, the J call TRBJ2-2; maybe TRBD2 (6 bases). Deletions cut 5 bases from V and 3 bases from J, with 13 bases between. The CDR3 covers 15 residues. Germline CDR1 LNHDA, CDR2 SQIVND (reference sequence).